The sequence of this T cell receptor (beta chain) was determined in a study of shared clonotypes between healthy human individuals. The data were produced by immunoSEQ multiplex PCR, yet TCRdb's version contains in-frame clones alone and is incomplete. Seen here are approximately 1.5 million clones, approximately 98.5% observed once, and the top ten hold under 0.45%. Looked up from germline, CDR1 is SGDLS and CDR2 is YYNGEE. This CDR3 is 16 amino acids long. V was cut by 5 bases and J by 8 bases, with 23 bases left in between. The specimen was naive CD4+ T cells sorted from blood. As to subset: CD45RA+ positively selected. The V call is TRBV9, the J call TRBJ2-1, with no clear D. The receptor's source is a man under 40 in good health. In nucleotides, the CDR3 is TGTGCCAGCAGTGATGTCCCTACGGGCCGGCTTGATGAGCAGTTCTTC. This translates into CASSDVPTGRLDEQFF.